This passage covers 18 T cell receptor beta chains from one sample sequenced in a study of blood T cell repertoires in COVID-19. TCRdb's copy holds only in-frame clones and misses some; the assay was immunoSEQ multiplex PCR. The data show 200,000 to 250,000 clones, more than 70% seen once. The material sequenced was PBMCs or T cells enriched from blood (not recorded which). These receptors were collected from a man aged 25 to 45 with acute COVID-19.

In its sample, this clone was seen once. The gene calls are TRBV4-1 and TRBJ1-2; 10 nucleotides align to TRBD1. The V gene's germline CDR1 is MGHRA and CDR2 YSYEKL. CDR3 length: 17 amino acids. Trimming removed 3 bases from V and 0 bases from J; junction bases left unmatched: 7. Here the CDR3 reads CASSQAGQGTSNYGYTF. CDR3 DNA: TGCGCCAGCAGCCAGGCGGGACAGGGGACCTCTAACTATGGCTACACCTTC.

This clone was seen only once. The V gene is TRBV27, the J gene TRBJ1-2; maybe TRBD1 (5 bases). Germline V lookup: CDR1 MNHEY, CDR2 SMNVEV (reference sequence). V was clipped by 7 bases and J by 8 bases, with 17 bases between them. The CDR3 is 13 residues long. CDR3: CASMAPWGDGYTF. CDR3 DNA sequence: TGTGCCAGCATGGCCCCCTGGGGGGACGGCTACACCTTC.

The CDR3 loop is CASSVGDRGGYTF. The CDR3 bases are TGTGCCAGCAGTGTAGGGGACAGGGGCGGCTACACCTTC. The chain combines TRBV2 with TRBJ1-2; TRBD1 aligns across 10 bases. CDR1 is SNHLY and CDR2 is FYNNEI in the germline V gene. Losses at the gene ends were 4 bases for V and 8 bases for J; bases not matched to a gene: 4. The CDR3 contains 13 residues.

The chain is built from TRBV5-1 and TRBJ1-5; 9 nucleotides line up with TRBD1. Germline V gene sequence: CDR1 SGHRS, CDR2 YFSETQ. This CDR3 contains 15 residues. J was trimmed by 3 bases and V by 4 bases; bases with no gene match: 5. The CDR3 protein is CASSGGQGPNQPQHF. As DNA, the CDR3 is TGCGCCAGCAGCGGGGGACAGGGTCCCAATCAGCCCCAGCATTTT.

CDR3 loop: CASSLLGGGGAVTPETQYF. DNA of the CDR3: TGTGCCAGCTCACTGCTAGGAGGCGGGGGGGCCGTTACCCCAGAGACCCAGTACTTC. The V call is TRBV18, the J call TRBJ2-5; 9 nucleotides match TRBD2. Germline V gene lookup returns CDR1 KGHSH and CDR2 LQKENI. CDR3 length equals 19 residues. V was clipped by 4 bases and J by 4 bases; unmatched bases: 19.

V is TRBV24-1 and J is TRBJ2-2; D ambiguous. CDR1 is KGHDR, CDR2 SFDVKD, per germline. This CDR3 is built from 13 residues. Trimming shortened V by 4 bases and J by 3 bases, and 5 bases separated the two germline ends. In DNA, the CDR3 is TGTGCCACCAGTGACCCCTACACCGGGGAGCTGTTTTTT. It encodes CATSDPYTGELFF.

This chain joins TRBV5-1 and TRBJ1-1, with TRBD1 as a possible D gene (6 bases). The CDR3 sequence is 13 residues long. Germline V gene sequence: CDR1 SGHRS, CDR2 YFSETQ. V gave up 2 bases and J gave up 6 bases, with 11 bases separating them. For the CDR3, the DNA is TGCGCCAGCAGCTTAGGGGGGGTAGCTGAAGCTTTCTTT. Its translation: CASSLGGVAEAFF.

This chain uses TRBV5-1 with TRBJ1-1; D is ambiguous. The CDR3 runs 11 residues. The V end was cut by 2 bases, the J end by 11 bases, with 10 bases between. Germline-derived CDR1 and CDR2 are SGHRS and YFSETQ. The CDR3 spells CASSLPGPAFF. As DNA, the CDR3 is TGCGCCAGCAGCTTACCGGGTCCGGCTTTCTTT.

DNA of the CDR3: TGCGCCAGCAGTCGAGGGGGATCAGGGGACACTGAAGCTTTCTTT. This translates into CASSRGGSGDTEAFF. This sequence joins TRBV10-1 and TRBJ1-1; weak D call: TRBD1 (6 bases). The V gene's germline CDR1 is WNHNN and CDR2 SYGVQD (reference sequence). The V end lost 5 bases, the J end lost 3 bases, and 16 bases lay between the germline ends. This CDR3 has 15 amino acids.

This sequence joins TRBV10-3 and TRBJ2-6; 9 bases align to TRBD1. The CDR3 is 19 amino acids. The trim removed 2 bases at V and 4 bases at J, leaving 12 bases unmatched. The germline CDR1 and CDR2 sequences are ENHRY and SYGVKD. This CDR3 is CAISEAPGQGDSGANVLTF. CDR3 sequence (DNA): TGTGCCATCAGTGAGGCCCCGGGACAGGGCGATTCCGGGGCCAACGTCCTGACTTTC.

CDR3 sequence: CASSVTSGLSNEQFF. For the CDR3, the DNA is TGTGCCAGCAGCGTGACTAGCGGGTTGAGTAATGAGCAGTTCTTC. V is TRBV2 and J is TRBJ2-1; 10 nucleotides align to TRBD2. Germline CDR1 reads SNHLY; CDR2 reads FYNNEI. V was pared by 6 bases and J by 7 bases, with 9 bases of the junction left unmatched. The CDR3 is made up of 15 amino acids.

CDR3 DNA sequence: TGTGCCAGCAGTTTAACAGGGGGCTGGGAGACCCAGTACTTC. Translating gives CASSLTGGWETQYF. The V call is TRBV6-5, the J call TRBJ2-5; 9 nucleotides agree with TRBD1. The length of the CDR3 is 14 residues. The ends lost 4 bases at V and 5 bases at J; junction bases unmatched: 5. Germline CDR1 MNHEY, CDR2 SVGAGI.

This clone occurred once. This chain joins TRBV7-9 and TRBJ2-7, with a tentative D call TRBD2 (6 bases). Germline values: CDR1 SEHNR, CDR2 FQNEAQ (reference sequence). V was shortened by 5 bases and J by 1 base, with 15 bases between the two germline ends. There are 15 residues in the CDR3. CDR3 region: CASSPGRGSSYEQYF. The CDR3 DNA reads as TGTGCCAGCAGCCCAGGGCGGGGATCTTCCTACGAGCAGTACTTC.

The chain has TRBV6-4 and TRBJ1-1, with D maybe TRBD1 (5 bases). V lost 4 bases to trimming and J lost 5 bases, with 11 bases between them. Germline assignment: CDR1 MRHNA and CDR2 SNTAGT. The CDR3 loop spans 13 amino acids. The CDR3, as DNA: TGTGCCAGCAGTGCCTTTAGGGGTACTGAAGCTTTCTTT. This gives the protein CASSAFRGTEAFF.

The rearrangement joins TRBV2 to TRBJ1-1; 8 bases line up with TRBD1. The germline V gene encodes CDR1 SNHLY and CDR2 FYNNEI. This CDR3 has 14 amino acids. The V gene end was trimmed by 2 bases and the J gene end by 4 bases; junction bases not matched to a gene: 3. The CDR3 sequence: CASSEPGGGTEAFF. The CDR3 DNA reads as TGTGCCAGCAGTGAACCAGGGGGCGGCACTGAAGCTTTCTTT.

V usage is TRBV4-1 and J usage is TRBJ2-2, with 7 bases fitting TRBD1. This CDR3 has 18 residues. CDR1 is MGHRA and CDR2 is YSYEKL in the germline V gene. V lost 2 bases, J lost 0 bases, and 9 bases stayed unmatched. CDR3 bases: TGCGCCAGCAGCCAAACAATATGGGGACAGACGAACACCGGGGAGCTGTTTTTT. It encodes CASSQTIWGQTNTGELFF.

This chain connects TRBV4-1 to TRBJ1-5, with a possible D match to TRBD1 (5 bases). The germline gives CDR1 MGHRA, CDR2 YSYEKL. The CDR3 is 16 amino acids. Trimming took 0 bases from V and 4 from J, leaving 13 bases between them. In DNA, the CDR3 is TGCGCCAGCAGCCAAGAAGGAGGGGCCACTAATCAGCCCCAGCATTTT. This sequence encodes CASSQEGGATNQPQHF.

The genes are TRBV29-1 and TRBJ1-2; TRBD1 agrees at 8 bases. With V trimmed by 4 bases and J by 8 bases, 0 bases remained unmatched. The CDR3 contains 10 residues. Germline assignment: CDR1 SQVTM and CDR2 ANQGSEA. CDR3 loop: CSVGQGGYTF. CDR3 DNA: TGCAGCGTTGGACAGGGGGGCTACACCTTC.